Listed here are 25 T cell receptor beta chains from one sample, sequenced in a study of shared clonotypes between healthy human individuals. Assay: immunoSEQ multiplex PCR; the TCRdb copy retains only in-frame clones and omits some. In the table there are 450,000 to 500,000 clones, around 80% of which are singletons. The material sequenced was PBMCs. The origin of the receptors is a woman between 35 and 50 years old in good health. Some clones in this sample may be carry-over from other donors' samples.

Turning to this clone: The likely explanation is a read error, given a far larger clone one base away. V gene TRBV30 combines with J gene TRBJ1-2; a possible D gene is TRBD1 (5 bases). The germline gives CDR1 GTSNPN, CDR2 SVGIG (reference sequence). The CDR3 is made up of 13 amino acids. The V gene lost 3 bases and the J gene lost 7 bases, with 15 bases spanning the gap. DNA for the CDR3: TGTGCCTGGAGGGGGGAGGGAAGGGTTGGCTACACCTTC. It is translated as CAWRGEGRVGYTF.

The V call is TRBV5-4, the J call TRBJ1-2; 7 nucleotides align to TRBD1. The V and J ends lost 6 bases and 7 bases, in that order; junction bases with no gene match: 12. The CDR3 contains 14 residues. The germline CDR1 and CDR2 sequences are SGHNT and YYREEE (reference sequence). CDR3 residues: CASTSPDRAVGYTF. The CDR3 nucleotides are TGTGCCAGCACCTCCCCCGACAGGGCCGTTGGCTACACCTTC. The full variable domain, with the rest looked up from reference TRBV5-4 and TRBJ1-2, is ETGVTQSPTHLIKTRGQQVTLRCSSQSGHNTVSWYQQALGQGPQFIFQYYREEENGRGNFPPRFSGLQFPNYSSELNVNALELDDSALYLCASTSPDRAVGYTFGSGTRLTVV.

V gene TRBV30 combines with J gene TRBJ2-1; D ambiguous. The CDR3 loop spans 13 amino acids. Trimming cost V 0 bases and J 9 bases, with 12 bases left between them. Germline V gene data show CDR1 as GTSNPN and CDR2 as SVGIG (reference sequence). The CDR3 region has the DNA TGTGCCTGGAGTGTAGGGCATGACGGTGAGCAGTTCTTC. This translates into CAWSVGHDGEQFF. The variable domain in full, completed from reference TRBV30 and TRBJ2-1, reads SQTIHQWPATLVQPVGSPLSLECTVEGTSNPNLYWYRQAAGRGLQLLFYSVGIGQISSEVPQNLSASRPQDRQFILSSKKLLLSDSGFYLCAWSVGHDGEQFFGPGTRLTVL.

CDR3 sequence: CASSVGTYEQYF. Written as DNA, the CDR3 is TGTGCCAGCAGCGTAGGGACCTACGAGCAGTACTTC. This chain joins TRBV9 and TRBJ2-7, with D uncertain. CDR3 length: 12 residues. The germline CDR1 and CDR2 sequences are SGDLS and YYNGEE. Trimming removed 0 bases from V and 2 bases from J, with 3 bases in between.

Regarding this clone: Different DNA sequences within this sample yield the same CDR3. This sequence joins TRBV28 and TRBJ2-7; D gene uncertain. CDR3 length: 13 amino acids. The germline gives CDR1 MDHEN, CDR2 SYDVKM. V was shortened by 4 bases and J by 0 bases, with 7 bases between the two germline ends. In DNA, the CDR3 is TGTGCCAGCAGTTCTCCAAGCTCCTACGAGCAGTACTTC. This codes for CASSSPSSYEQYF.

The chain couples TRBV18 to TRBJ1-1; D call uncertain. Germline V gene sequence: CDR1 KGHSH, CDR2 LQKENI. V lost 5 bases and J 0 bases, leaving 10 bases between the germline ends. The CDR3 loop spans 14 amino acids. CDR3 nucleotides: TGTGCCAGCTCATCCCAGGCCATGAACACTGAAGCTTTCTTT. Encoded protein: CASSSQAMNTEAFF.

The chain links TRBV14 to TRBJ2-5; no clear D. With the DNA end fitting TRBJ2-7 better, the J assignment may be wrong. The CDR3 extends over 17 amino acids. CDR1 is SGHDN and CDR2 is FVKESK in the germline V gene. CDR3 residues: CASSQDLGPYLPYEQYF. As DNA, the CDR3 is TGTGCCAGCAGCCAAGATCTTGGGCCCTACCTTCCGTACGAGCAGTACTTC.

Notes on this clone: Within the sample, other DNA sequences also encode this same CDR3. The rearrangement links TRBV18 to TRBJ1-5, with 10 positions matching TRBD1. The V segment lost 3 bases and the J segment 4 bases; nucleotides outside the gene matches: 0. CDR1 is KGHSH and CDR2 is LQKENI in the germline V gene. This CDR3 is built from 14 residues. The CDR3 here is CASSPGQGNQPQHF. The CDR3 region has the DNA TGTGCCAGCTCACCGGGACAGGGGAATCAGCCCCAGCATTTT.

V gene TRBV5-1 combines with J gene TRBJ2-2, with D hard to call. Germline lookup yields CDR1 SGHRS and CDR2 YFSETQ. The CDR3 covers 15 residues. V was shortened by 5 bases and J by 0 bases, with 11 bases between the two germline ends. CDR3 residues: CASSYSKPNTGELFF. In DNA, the CDR3 is TGCGCCAGCAGTTACAGCAAACCGAACACCGGGGAGCTGTTTTTT.

This clone was detected ten times or more. The chain carries TRBV28 and TRBJ2-7, with D hard to call. Trimming cost V 6 bases and J 2 bases, with 17 bases left between them. Germline-derived CDR1 and CDR2 are MDHEN and SYDVKM. There are 15 residues in the CDR3. DNA of the CDR3: TGTGCCAGCAGCACCGCCGTGGGATTCCCCTACGAGCAGTACTTC. Its protein product is CASSTAVGFPYEQYF.

A remark on this clone: The junction shows a germline mismatch at one end, possibly a read error. The chain is built from TRBV29-1 and TRBJ2-3; D unclear. This CDR3 contains 15 residues. Per the germline V gene, CDR1 is SQVTM and CDR2 is ANQGSEA. This chain's CDR3 is CSVVLPVTTTDTQYF. CDR3 in DNA: TGCAGCGTTGTCTTGCCGGTAACTACCACAGATACGCAGTACTTT.

V gene TRBV2 combines with J gene TRBJ1-1; the D gene is possibly TRBD1 (6 bases). Germline V gives CDR1 SNHLY, CDR2 FYNNEI. This CDR3 is 16 amino acids long. V was cut by 2 bases and J by 3 bases, with 16 bases left in between. This CDR3 is CASSEWGAGRDTEAFF. Here the CDR3 DNA reads TGTGCCAGCAGTGAATGGGGGGCGGGGCGCGACACTGAAGCTTTCTTT.

The genes are TRBV4-1 and TRBJ1-2; 9 bases map to TRBD1. V lost 3 bases, J lost 5 bases, and 4 bases stayed unmatched. This CDR3 has 14 residues. Per germline, CDR1 MGHRA and CDR2 YSYEKL. Here the CDR3 reads CASSHPGTGYGYTF. The CDR3 DNA is TGCGCCAGCAGCCACCCCGGGACAGGGTATGGCTACACCTTC.

V is TRBV27 and J is TRBJ2-1, with D possibly matching TRBD1 (6 bases). Germline CDR1 reads MNHEY; CDR2 reads SMNVEV (reference sequence). The V gene lost 5 bases and the J gene lost 12 bases, with 17 bases spanning the gap. There are 13 residues in the CDR3. CDR3 sequence: CASSVTGTPLQFF. The CDR3 bases are TGTGCCAGCAGTGTTACCGGGACACCATTGCAGTTCTTC.

This clone was seen once. This CDR3 reads CASSQLGTGENIQYF. In DNA form, the CDR3 reads TGTGCCAGCAGTCAACTAGGGACAGGGGAAAACATTCAGTACTTC. The J gene is TRBJ2-4, the V gene TRBV27; 10 nucleotides agree with TRBD1. V dropped 5 bases and J dropped 5; count of bases not matched to a gene: 6. CDR1 MNHEY and CDR2 SMNVEV come from the germline V gene (reference sequence). CDR3 length: 15 residues.

This clone occurred a few times. The chain is built from TRBV10-1 and TRBJ2-1; 9 nucleotides line up with TRBD1. Trimming removed 4 bases from V and 5 bases from J; junction bases left unmatched: 9. The germline CDR1 and CDR2 sequences are WNHNN and SYGVQD (reference sequence). This CDR3 contains 16 residues. The chain's CDR3 is CASSGTGTGPNNEQFF. CDR3 bases: TGCGCCAGCAGTGGCACCGGGACAGGGCCCAACAATGAGCAGTTCTTC.

The chain recombines TRBV5-1 with TRBJ1-1, with D possibly matching TRBD1 (6 bases). V lost 3 bases to trimming and J lost 8 bases, with 17 bases between them. This CDR3 spans 14 amino acids. CDR1 and CDR2 from the germline V gene are SGHRS and YFSETQ. The CDR3 sequence is CASSSAGQTLEAFF. CDR3 nucleotides: TGCGCCAGCAGCTCCGCCGGACAGACGCTCGAAGCTTTCTTT.

The rearrangement links TRBV5-1 to TRBJ1-4; perhaps TRBD1 as D (5 bases). The germline V gene encodes CDR1 SGHRS and CDR2 YFSETQ. The CDR3 runs 15 residues. V was pared by 2 bases and J by 0 bases, with 8 bases between. The CDR3 loop reads CASSFSGATNEKLFF. The CDR3 coding sequence is TGCGCCAGCAGCTTTTCGGGGGCAACTAATGAAAAACTGTTTTTT.

The rearrangement uses TRBV29-1 and TRBJ2-5; TRBD2 is a possible D gene (8 bases). The ends were cut back, 6 bases at V and 2 bases at J, with 19 bases in the middle. The CDR3 has 15 residues. Germline CDR1 and CDR2: SQVTM and ANQGSEA. The CDR3 here is CSVSKGAGGQETQYF. CDR3 in DNA: TGCAGCGTCTCCAAGGGGGCGGGAGGACAAGAGACCCAGTACTTC.

This clone turned up a few times. The genes are TRBV11-3 and TRBJ1-1, with D unclear. The germline V gene has CDR1 SGHNT and CDR2 YENEEA. Trimming removed 5 bases from V and 7 bases from J, with 14 bases in between. This CDR3 region has 13 residues. This CDR3 is CASSETHGSEAFF. For the CDR3, the DNA is TGTGCCAGCAGCGAGACCCACGGGAGTGAAGCTTTCTTT. Full variable domain (outside the CDR3, taken from reference TRBV11-3 and TRBJ1-1): EAGVVQSPRYKIIEKKQPVAFWCNPISGHNTLYWYLQNLGQGPELLIRYENEEAVDDSQLPKDRFSAERLKGVDSTLKIQPAELGDSAVYLCASSETHGSEAFFGQGTRLTVV.

A single count supports this clone. The chain joins TRBV6-1 to TRBJ2-2; D ambiguous. Germline V gene data show CDR1 as MNHNS and CDR2 as SASEGT. The CDR3 totals 14 residues. V was clipped by 1 base and J by 4 bases, with 7 bases between them. For the CDR3, the DNA is TGTGCCAGCAGTGAAGGTGGAGTCACCGGGGAGCTGTTTTTT. Translating it yields CASSEGGVTGELFF.

This chain uses TRBV27 with TRBJ1-2; a possible D gene is TRBD1 (5 bases). Germline CDR1 reads MNHEY; CDR2 reads SMNVEV (reference sequence). The V end was cut by 0 bases, the J end by 1 base, with 6 bases between. This CDR3 comprises 14 residues. In DNA form, the CDR3 reads TGTGCCAGCAGTTTATCGGGACTTAACTATGGCTACACCTTC. Protein: CASSLSGLNYGYTF.

Here the CDR3 DNA reads TGTGCCAGCAGCCTCCACCAGGCAAGCGGGACCCATGAGCAGTTCTTC. It codes for CASSLHQASGTHEQFF. The V call is TRBV28, the J call TRBJ2-1; TRBD2 aligns across 7 bases. Germline V gives CDR1 MDHEN, CDR2 SYDVKM. With 6 bases clipped from V and 8 bases from J, the junction kept 16 bases outside the gene matches. The CDR3 consists of 16 residues. Complete variable domain (other parts from reference TRBV28 and TRBJ2-1): DVKVTQSSRYLVKRTGEKVFLECVQDMDHENMFWYRQDPGLGLRLIYFSYDVKMKEKGDIPEGYSVSREKKERFSLILESASTNQTSMYLCASSLHQASGTHEQFFGPGTRLTVL.

The chain uses TRBV29-1 and TRBJ1-4, with TRBD1 identical over 9 bases. Germline loops: CDR1 SQVTM, CDR2 ANQGSEA. This CDR3 spans 14 amino acids. J lost 7 bases, V lost 6 bases, and 9 bases had no gene match. The CDR3 DNA reads TGCAGCGTCTCCTACAGGGGGCAGAGTGAAAAACTGTTTTTT. Amino acids: CSVSYRGQSEKLFF. Combining the CDR3 with reference TRBV29-1 and TRBJ1-4 gives the whole variable domain SAVISQKPSRDICQRGTSLTIQCQVDSQVTMMFWYRQQPGQSLTLIATANQGSEATYESGFVIDKFPISRPNLTFSTLTVSNMSPEDSSIYLCSVSYRGQSEKLFFGSGTQLSVL.

This clone was seen a single time. The chain recombines TRBV2 with TRBJ1-2; 8 bases match TRBD1. Germline values: CDR1 SNHLY, CDR2 FYNNEI. J lost 4 bases, V lost 7 bases, and 8 bases had no gene match. The CDR3 sequence is 14 residues long. In DNA form, the CDR3 reads TGTGCCAGCACTTACGAGGACAGGGCCTATGGCTACACCTTC. Translated: CASTYEDRAYGYTF.